This T cell receptor (beta chain) originates from a study of shared clonotypes between healthy human individuals. The wider study: There were three CD4 naive, three CD4 memory, two CD8 naive and one CD8 memory plates per donor.

As concerns this clone: The target antigen is unknown.

Regarding the study as a whole: Compared with clonotypes that all four donors shared, non-shared clonotypes had lower generation probabilities.

Clones were sequenced by immunoSEQ multiplex PCR, and TCRdb holds only the in-frame ones, with some missing. The top ten hold over 8.5% of the sample, which has approximately 250,000 clones, over 60% seen once. The CDR3 covers 16 residues. Germline V CDR1 and CDR2: SGHTA, FQGNSA. V lost 5 bases and J lost 4; bases outside the gene matches: 6. This TCR derives from a man aged 25-40 years in good health. Sequenced material: memory CD4+ T cells sorted from blood. Subset described: CD45RA-negative fraction. V usage is TRBV7-2 and J usage is TRBJ2-3; TRBD2 matches 13 bases. The CDR3 loop is CASSPLAGGPADTQYF. The CDR3 DNA follows: TGTGCCAGCAGCCCACTAGCGGGAGGGCCGGCAGATACGCAGTATTTT.